Below, one TCR beta chain is given with its context. Original processing methods: Reference gene primer amplification in the assay estimated nucleated cell counts. Using immunoSEQ multiplex PCR, the repertoire was profiled, and TCRdb retains in-frame clones only, with some absent. The D gene and trimming were derived from the DNA, and the V and J assignments and clone size from that table. The table records 130,000 to 150,000 clones, roughly 76% of them present only once. Germline CDR1 is KGHSH and CDR2 is LQKENI. Germline trimming cut 5 bases from V and 0 bases from J; bases unmatched to any gene: 3. The CDR3 has 14 residues. This sample is drawn from a study of blood T cell repertoires in COVID-19. The wider study: COVID-19 samples from acute and convalescent phases originated in the United States, Italy and Spain. The analysed material was cDNA or gDNA that came from T cells, B-cell-depleted T cells, or PBMCs.

The rearrangement uses TRBV18 and TRBJ2-7, with TRBD1 matching over 8 bases. The sequencing input was peripheral blood. This clonotype originated in a man at least 80 years old with acute or convalescent COVID-19. The DNA for the CDR3 is TGTGCCAGCTCAGCGGACAGGGACTCCTACGAGCAGTACTTC. Encoded protein: CASSADRDSYEQYF. Drawing the rest from reference TRBV18 and TRBJ2-7, the complete variable domain is NAGVMQNPRHLVRRRGQEARLRCSPMKGHSHVYWYRQLPEEGLKFMVYLQKENIIDESGMPKERFSAEFPKEGPSILRIQQVVRGDSAAYFCASSADRDSYEQYFGPGTRLTVT.